What follows are 29 T cell receptor beta chains derived from one specimen sequenced in a study of cytomegalovirus exposure and HLA in healthy donors. Amplification used 60 Vbeta primers and 13 Jbeta primers. Clones were read by immunoSEQ multiplex PCR, and TCRdb kept only the in-frame ones, dropping some. Of roughly 290,000 clones listed, over 85% are singletons. Material: PBMCs. The origin of the receptors is a woman between 18 and 30 years old in good health and CMV-seronegative.

This chain uses TRBV9 with TRBJ2-1, with 9 bases fitting TRBD2. CDR3 length: 16 residues. V trimming: 1 base; J trimming: 3 bases; junction bases outside the gene matches: 5. The germline V gene has CDR1 SGDLS and CDR2 YYNGEE. The CDR3 DNA follows: TGTGCCAGCAGCGTATTGAGCGGGGGGAACTACAATGAGCAGTTCTTC. Its protein is CASSVLSGGNYNEQFF.

DNA for the CDR3: TGCGCCAGCAGCCCTAGGGACAGGGAGCAGCCCCAGCATTTT. Translating it yields CASSPRDREQPQHF. The V and J genes are TRBV4-1 and TRBJ1-5; 9 bases fit TRBD1. This CDR3 is 14 amino acids long. V lost 4 bases to trimming and J lost 7 bases; unmatched junction nucleotides: 5. Germline V gene lookup returns CDR1 MGHRA and CDR2 YSYEKL.

This clone was found a few times. This sequence joins TRBV9 and TRBJ2-3; TRBD2 matches at 13 bases. The trim removed 3 bases at V and 4 bases at J, leaving 5 bases unmatched. The CDR3 is 16 amino acids. Germline loops: CDR1 SGDLS, CDR2 YYNGEE. The CDR3, as DNA: TGTGCCAGCAGCGCCACACTAGCGGGGGGGCCAGATACGCAGTATTTT. Translated, it gives CASSATLAGGPDTQYF. Full variable domain (outside the CDR3, taken from reference TRBV9 and TRBJ2-3): DSGVTQTPKHLITATGQRVTLRCSPRSGDLSVYWYQQSLDQGLQFLIQYYNGEERAKGNILERFSAQQFPDLHSELNLSSLELGDSALYFCASSATLAGGPDTQYFGPGTRLTVL.

This chain uses TRBV12-5 with TRBJ2-3, with D possibly being TRBD2 (7 bases). V lost 6 bases, J lost 0 bases, and 22 bases lay in between. This CDR3 has 18 amino acids. Germline V CDR1 and CDR2: LGHNT, FRNRAP. Here the CDR3 DNA reads TGTGCTAGTGGCCAGGCCCCCAGCGGGGACACTAGCACAGATACGCAGTATTTT. Translated, it gives CASGQAPSGDTSTDTQYF.

This clone appeared a single time. The chain employs TRBV13 and TRBJ2-7, with 9 nucleotides matching TRBD1. V trimming: 4 bases; J trimming: 6 bases; junction bases outside the gene matches: 7. Germline CDR1 PRHDT, CDR2 FYEKMQ (reference sequence). This CDR3 comprises 14 residues. The CDR3 is CASSYPTGGVEQYF. CDR3 coding DNA: TGTGCCAGCAGCTATCCGACAGGGGGAGTCGAGCAGTACTTC.

This chain joins TRBV6-5 and TRBJ1-1; possibly TRBD1 for D (5 bases). Germline loops: CDR1 MNHEY, CDR2 SVGAGI. Trimming took off 7 bases at V and 6 bases at J, with 9 bases between the two ends. The CDR3 has 11 amino acids. The CDR3 coding sequence is TGTGCCAGCATCCAGGGTCCTGAAGCTTTCTTT. It is translated as CASIQGPEAFF.

The CDR3 DNA follows: TGTGCCAGCAGCTGGGGGACAGATTCCTACAATGAGCAGTTCTTC. It translates to CASSWGTDSYNEQFF. The V call is TRBV7-9, the J call TRBJ2-1; 7 bases align to TRBD1. This CDR3 comprises 15 residues. V trimming: 4 bases; J trimming: 1 base; junction bases outside the gene matches: 4. Germline CDR1 reads SEHNR; CDR2 reads FQNEAQ (reference sequence).

V is TRBV7-8 and J is TRBJ2-3; no definite D call. Germline CDR1 SGHVS, CDR2 FQNEAQ. The CDR3 spans 16 residues. V lost 5 bases to trimming and J lost 0 bases, with 15 bases between them. The CDR3 region has the DNA TGTGCCAGCAGCCCGCCCTCGGTCGGGAGCACAGATACGCAGTATTTT. It is translated as CASSPPSVGSTDTQYF.

This rearrangement joins TRBV7-9 to TRBJ1-1; TRBD1 agrees at 7 bases. The germline gives CDR1 SEHNR, CDR2 FQNEAQ (reference sequence). This CDR3 region has 14 residues. V trimming: 5 bases; J trimming: 4 bases; junction bases outside the gene matches: 7. The CDR3 loop reads CASSGPGGPTEAFF. CDR3 in DNA: TGTGCCAGCAGCGGACCAGGGGGGCCCACTGAAGCTTTCTTT.

This chain joins TRBV11-2 and TRBJ1-1; 9 bases line up with TRBD1. The CDR3 sequence is 16 residues long. Germline trimming cut 6 bases from V and 4 bases from J; bases unmatched to any gene: 12. CDR1 SGHAT and CDR2 FQNNGV come from the germline V gene. The CDR3 coding sequence is TGTGCCAGCAGTGCAACCTACAGGGGGCGGGGCACTGAAGCTTTCTTT. Its protein is CASSATYRGRGTEAFF.

CDR3 amino acids: CASSLRLDSTDTQYF. Here the CDR3 DNA reads TGTGCCAGCAGTTTAAGACTAGATAGCACAGATACGCAGTATTTT. V is TRBV6-6 and J is TRBJ2-3, with a possible D match to TRBD2 (6 bases). Germline lookup yields CDR1 MNHNY and CDR2 SVGAGI (reference sequence). Trimming shortened V by 4 bases and J by 0 bases, and 11 bases separated the two germline ends. CDR3 length equals 15 residues.

This rearrangement joins TRBV18 to TRBJ2-1; no reliable D call. V dropped 3 bases and J dropped 6 bases, with 18 bases sitting between them. Germline lookup yields CDR1 KGHSH and CDR2 LQKENI. The CDR3 length is 16 residues. The CDR3 DNA follows: TGTGCCAGCTCACCGATCTGGCGGCAGTTTCTCAATGAGCAGTTCTTC. This sequence encodes CASSPIWRQFLNEQFF.

On this clone itself: At one end, the junction sequence differs from germline, possibly due to a read error. This chain uses TRBV28 with TRBJ1-2; D gene unclear. The CDR3 runs to 14 residues. Germline V gives CDR1 MDHEN, CDR2 SYDVKM. The CDR3 nucleotides read TGTGCGAGCAGACGCATCCCGGACTATTATGGCTACACCTTC. It codes for CASRRIPDYYGYTF.

This clone occurred a few times. V is TRBV2 and J is TRBJ1-1; no firm D call. Germline-derived CDR1 and CDR2 are SNHLY and FYNNEI. Trimming took off 8 bases at V and 5 bases at J, with 21 bases between the two ends. CDR3 length equals 15 residues. The CDR3 DNA follows: TGTGCCAGCGTAAAGGATCCGAGCGGATTGACTGAAGCTTTCTTT. Residues: CASVKDPSGLTEAFF.

The V gene is TRBV13, the J gene TRBJ2-1; D possibly corresponds to TRBD2 (6 bases). This CDR3 region has 15 residues. The V gene's germline CDR1 is PRHDT and CDR2 FYEKMQ (reference sequence). V shed 5 bases and J shed 2 bases, with 13 bases lying between them. The CDR3 sequence is CASSTRDSAYNEQFF. The CDR3 region has the DNA TGTGCCAGCAGCACACGGGACTCGGCCTACAATGAGCAGTTCTTC.

This clone occurred once. The chain's CDR3 is CASLLFGTLTGELFF. The CDR3 DNA reads as TGTGCCAGCCTCTTATTCGGGACACTCACCGGGGAGCTGTTTTTT. The chain combines TRBV18 with TRBJ2-2; possibly TRBD1 for D (6 bases). CDR3 length equals 15 residues. Trimming left V 8 bases short and J 4 bases short, with 17 bases between. The germline CDR1 and CDR2 sequences are KGHSH and LQKENI.

The CDR3 loop is CASTEGSGAFPLNQPQHF. The CDR3 nucleotides are TGTGCCAGCACCGAGGGGTCAGGGGCCTTCCCTCTCAATCAGCCCCAGCATTTT. The chain recombines TRBV2 with TRBJ1-5; TRBD1 is a possible D gene (6 bases). Trimming shortened V by 7 bases and J by 3 bases, and 25 bases separated the two germline ends. The CDR3 length is 18 residues. The germline V gene has CDR1 SNHLY and CDR2 FYNNEI. Variable domain in full (rest from reference TRBV2 and TRBJ1-5): EPEVTQTPSHQVTQMGQEVILRCVPISNHLYFYWYRQILGQKVEFLVSFYNNEISEKSEIFDDQFSVERPDGSNFTLKIRSTKLEDSAMYFCASTEGSGAFPLNQPQHFGDGTRLSIL.

This chain joins TRBV10-3 and TRBJ2-5; perhaps TRBD2 as D (7 bases). Trimming pared 4 bases from V and 5 bases from J, leaving 14 bases between. Germline-derived CDR1 and CDR2 are ENHRY and SYGVKD. The CDR3 has 14 residues. Here the CDR3 reads CAISGRGGMETQYF. The CDR3 DNA reads as TGTGCCATCAGTGGGAGGGGGGGAATGGAGACCCAGTACTTC.

The V gene is TRBV2, the J gene TRBJ2-7; 8 bases line up with TRBD2. CDR3 length equals 13 residues. The germline gives CDR1 SNHLY, CDR2 FYNNEI. Trimming cost V 6 bases and J 6 bases; bases outside gene matches: 7. CDR3 nucleotides: TGTGCCAGCAGCGCGGGACTAGTGAGCGAGCAGTACTTC. Its protein product is CASSAGLVSEQYF.

The rearrangement joins TRBV7-7 to TRBJ2-2, with D possibly being TRBD2 (5 bases). V lost 1 base and J 4 bases, leaving 13 bases between the germline ends. This CDR3 contains 16 residues. Germline V CDR1 and CDR2: SSHAT, FNYEAQ (reference sequence). CDR3 in DNA: TGTGCCAGCAGCTTAGGCTTACGGGGAGTCACCGGGGAGCTGTTTTTT. Translating it yields CASSLGLRGVTGELFF.

This chain links TRBV6-1 with TRBJ1-5; D is perhaps TRBD1 (5 bases). The germline gives CDR1 MNHNS, CDR2 SASEGT. The CDR3 has 14 amino acids. Trimming took off 2 bases at V and 5 bases at J, with 10 bases between the two ends. The CDR3 nucleotides are TGTGCCAGCAGTGAACCGGGCAGGGATCAGCCCCAGCATTTT. It is translated as CASSEPGRDQPQHF.

V and J are TRBV5-6 and TRBJ2-7; D is undetermined. CDR1 is SGHDT and CDR2 is YYEEEE in the germline V gene. The length of the CDR3 is 12 residues. The V gene lost 7 bases and the J gene lost 4 bases, with 12 bases spanning the gap. The CDR3 DNA follows: TGTGCCAGCTTTGGCGGAATTTACGAGCAGTACTTC. Protein: CASFGGIYEQYF.

V is TRBV10-3 and J is TRBJ2-7; 12 bases are a match to TRBD1. Germline CDR1 ENHRY, CDR2 SYGVKD. The trim removed 7 bases at V and 5 bases at J, leaving 9 bases unmatched. This CDR3 has 15 amino acids. The CDR3 spells CAINTGGQGANEQYF. CDR3 nucleotides: TGTGCCATCAATACCGGGGGACAGGGGGCAAACGAGCAGTACTTC.

The chain links TRBV11-3 to TRBJ1-1; D may be TRBD1 (5 bases). Germline lookup yields CDR1 SGHNT and CDR2 YENEEA. CDR3 length: 13 amino acids. Trimming stripped 5 bases from V and 7 bases from J, with 14 bases between. This chain's CDR3 is CASSPPGGGEAFF. In DNA, the CDR3 is TGTGCCAGCAGCCCGCCCGGGGGGGGTGAAGCTTTCTTT. Using reference TRBV11-3 and TRBJ1-1 for the parts outside the CDR3, the full variable domain is EAGVVQSPRYKIIEKKQPVAFWCNPISGHNTLYWYLQNLGQGPELLIRYENEEAVDDSQLPKDRFSAERLKGVDSTLKIQPAELGDSAVYLCASSPPGGGEAFFGQGTRLTVV.

V is TRBV12-5 and J is TRBJ1-4; D may be TRBD1 (5 bases). This CDR3 comprises 15 residues. V was clipped by 0 bases and J by 7 bases, with 12 bases between them. The V gene's germline CDR1 is LGHNT and CDR2 FRNRAP. Written as DNA, the CDR3 is TGTGCTAGTGGTTTGGTACCGGGGGGGTCTGAAAAACTGTTTTTT. Translating gives CASGLVPGGSEKLFF.

The chain joins TRBV11-1 to TRBJ2-5; TRBD1 might be the D (6 bases). The J call may be mistaken, given a closer DNA end match to TRBJ2-7. CDR3 length: 13 amino acids. Germline CDR1 and CDR2: SGHAT and FQDESV (reference sequence). In nucleotides, the CDR3 is TGTGCCAGCAGCGCGACAGGCACCTACGAGCAGTACTTC. Translated, it gives CASSATGTYEQYF.

Points on this clone: The sample carries other DNA sequences with the same CDR3. The rearrangement joins TRBV5-4 to TRBJ2-3; 7 bases are a match to TRBD2. The J segment lost 0 bases and the V segment lost 10 bases, leaving 14 bases of the junction unmatched. Germline V CDR1 and CDR2: SGHNT, YYREEE (reference sequence). This CDR3 comprises 16 residues. The CDR3 coding sequence is TGTGCCTCTCGCCTTGGGGGGAGGGCTAGCACAGATACGCAGTATTTT. Translated: CASRLGGRASTDTQYF.

The rearrangement uses TRBV19 and TRBJ2-1; the match to TRBD2 covers 8 bases. Per the germline V gene, CDR1 is LNHDA and CDR2 is SQIVND (reference sequence). The V gene end was trimmed by 7 bases and the J gene end by 3 bases; junction bases not matched to a gene: 5. CDR3 length equals 14 residues. CDR3 sequence (DNA): TGTGCCAGTAACGGGGGGGTAATCTACAATGAGCAGTTCTTC. The encoded protein is CASNGGVIYNEQFF.

This chain connects TRBV6-1 to TRBJ2-7; weak D call: TRBD2 (6 bases). Germline lookup yields CDR1 MNHNS and CDR2 SASEGT. CDR3 length equals 15 residues. V lost 6 bases to trimming and J lost 3 bases, with 18 bases between them. DNA of the CDR3: TGTGCCAGCAGAAGTTTGCCTGGGGGGAACTACGAGCAGTACTTC. Translated: CASRSLPGGNYEQYF.